The next 29 T cell receptor beta chains were all read from a single sample in a study of blood T cell repertoires in COVID-19. Here immunoSEQ multiplex PCR was the method, and the copy in TCRdb shows in-frame clones only, minus some. The table records about 89,000 clones, more than 65% of them present only once. The sample taken for sequencing was peripheral blood. These receptors were taken from a man aged 65 to 85 with COVID-19, enrolled during active disease.

The V and J genes are TRBV6-5 and TRBJ1-1, with 9 bases fitting TRBD1. CDR3 length equals 14 residues. The germline gives CDR1 MNHEY, CDR2 SVGAGI. V lost 6 bases, J lost 5 bases, and 7 bases stayed unmatched. CDR3 loop: CASRPTGGHTEAFF. The CDR3 coding sequence is TGTGCCAGCAGACCGACAGGGGGTCATACTGAAGCTTTCTTT.

V usage is TRBV18 and J usage is TRBJ1-6, with 10 bases that match TRBD1. Germline-derived CDR1 and CDR2 are KGHSH and LQKENI. The CDR3 extends over 14 amino acids. V trimming: 2 bases; J trimming: 8 bases; junction bases outside the gene matches: 0. Here the CDR3 reads CASSPGTGDSPLHF. The CDR3, as DNA: TGTGCCAGCTCACCAGGGACAGGGGATTCACCCCTCCACTTT.

The chain combines TRBV30 with TRBJ2-7; 9 bases line up with TRBD2. Unmatched junction bases numbered 15, after V lost 0 bases and J lost 0 bases. The germline CDR1 and CDR2 sequences are GTSNPN and SVGIG (reference sequence). CDR3 length: 19 amino acids. CDR3 bases: TGTGCCTGGAGTGTACGGCGGGAGGGTTCGATACGCTACTCCTACGAGCAGTACTTC. This translates into CAWSVRREGSIRYSYEQYF.

V usage is TRBV5-1 and J usage is TRBJ1-3; maybe TRBD1 (5 bases). Germline lookup yields CDR1 SGHRS and CDR2 YFSETQ. V was pared by 0 bases and J by 1 base, with 11 bases between. The CDR3 sequence is 16 residues long. The CDR3 DNA reads TGCGCCAGCAGCTTGGCGGGGGTTCGGTCTGGAAACACCATATATTTT. This gives the protein CASSLAGVRSGNTIYF.

In this sample, this clone turned up many times. The V call is TRBV28, the J call TRBJ2-7; D ambiguous. The CDR3 spans 18 residues. Germline V lookup: CDR1 MDHEN, CDR2 SYDVKM. The V and J ends lost 6 bases and 3 bases respectively, with 27 bases between them. This CDR3 is CASSYPYETVGQNYEQYF. Here the CDR3 DNA reads TGTGCCAGCAGCTACCCCTACGAGACCGTGGGCCAAAACTACGAGCAGTACTTC. Full variable domain (rest looked up from reference TRBV28 and TRBJ2-7): DVKVTQSSRYLVKRTGEKVFLECVQDMDHENMFWYRQDPGLGLRLIYFSYDVKMKEKGDIPEGYSVSREKKERFSLILESASTNQTSMYLCASSYPYETVGQNYEQYFGPGTRLTVT.

The chain links TRBV5-1 to TRBJ2-7; 14 positions match TRBD2. J lost 0 bases, V lost 4 bases, and 3 bases had no gene match. Germline V gene sequence: CDR1 SGHRS, CDR2 YFSETQ. The CDR3 loop spans 16 amino acids. CDR3 nucleotide sequence: TGCGCCAGCAGCGGACTAGCGGGAGGTCTCTCCTACGAGCAGTACTTC. Translated, it gives CASSGLAGGLSYEQYF.

The V gene is TRBV7-3, the J gene TRBJ2-1; TRBD2 matches 14 bases. The germline V gene encodes CDR1 SGHTA and CDR2 FQGTGA. The CDR3 has 16 residues. With 2 bases clipped from V and 9 bases from J, the junction kept 6 bases outside the gene matches. In nucleotides, the CDR3 is TGTGCCAGCAGCTTATCCGGGACTAGCGGGGGCGGTGAGCAGTTCTTC. This gives the protein CASSLSGTSGGGEQFF.

The V and J genes are TRBV18 and TRBJ2-7, with 11 bases fitting TRBD1. This CDR3 contains 16 residues. J gave up 2 bases and V 5 bases, and 8 bases lay outside the gene matches. Germline values: CDR1 KGHSH, CDR2 LQKENI. CDR3 sequence reads: CASSSILGQGAYEQYF. In nucleotides, the CDR3 is TGTGCCAGCTCATCAATCCTGGGACAGGGGGCCTACGAGCAGTACTTC.

This chain uses TRBV3-1 (or the pseudogene TRBV3-2) with TRBJ2-3, with 11 bases identical to TRBD2. Germline CDR1 and CDR2: LGHDT and YNNKEL (reference sequence). The CDR3 has 15 residues. After removal of 4 bases from V and 6 bases from J, the junction contained 6 bases not matched to a gene. The CDR3 DNA sequence: TGTGCCAGCAGCCGGACTAGCGGGCTCCCTGATACGCAGTATTTT. Residues: CASSRTSGLPDTQYF.

The chain couples TRBV5-5 to TRBJ1-3; D is undetermined. The CDR3 runs 16 residues. Germline-derived CDR1 and CDR2 are SGHKS and YYEKEE (reference sequence). Trimming removed 4 bases at V and 0 bases at J, with 14 bases between. CDR3 DNA: TGTGCCAGCAGCCCCAGACGGGTTCGCTCTGGAAACACCATATATTTT. This translates into CASSPRRVRSGNTIYF.

This chain connects TRBV18 to TRBJ2-7; a weak D match, TRBD2 (6 bases). CDR1 is KGHSH and CDR2 is LQKENI in the germline V gene. CDR3 length: 13 residues. Trimming pared 6 bases from V and 5 bases from J, leaving 14 bases between. The CDR3 loop reads CASSREGGDEQYF. CDR3 bases: TGTGCCAGCTCCCGGGAAGGCGGGGACGAGCAGTACTTC.

The chain recombines TRBV19 with TRBJ2-7, with 7 bases matching TRBD2. The CDR3 contains 16 residues. Germline V lookup: CDR1 LNHDA, CDR2 SQIVND (reference sequence). V lost 6 bases to trimming and J lost 1 base; unmatched junction nucleotides: 12. CDR3 bases: TGTGCCAGTAGGCGGTTTGGGGGGGAGCAATCCTACGAGCAGTACTTC. This encodes CASRRFGGEQSYEQYF. The full variable domain, with the rest looked up from reference TRBV19 and TRBJ2-7, is DGGITQSPKYLFRKEGQNVTLSCEQNLNHDAMYWYRQDPGQGLRLIYYSQIVNDFQKGDIAEGYSVSREKKESFPLTVTSAQKNPTAFYLCASRRFGGEQSYEQYFGPGTRLTVT.

The V gene is TRBV4-2, the J gene TRBJ2-3; 8 bases are a match to TRBD2. Unmatched junction bases numbered 4, after V lost 1 base and J lost 7 bases. Per germline, CDR1 LGHNA and CDR2 YNFKEQ. The CDR3 length is 14 residues. This CDR3 reads CASSQVRGEYTQYF. The CDR3 DNA is TGTGCCAGCAGCCAAGTGCGGGGGGAGTATACGCAGTATTTT.

CDR3 nucleotides: TGTGCCACCAGATCCAACGGGCTGACAGGGGCGGTGGAGCAGTACTTC. Translation: CATRSNGLTGAVEQYF. This sequence joins TRBV15 and TRBJ2-7; 8 positions match TRBD1. Germline CDR1 is LNHNV and CDR2 is YYDKDF (reference sequence). The CDR3 contains 16 residues. The ends lost 6 bases at V and 7 bases at J; junction bases unmatched: 17.

CDR3 in DNA: TGTGCCAGCAGTTTGTTAGCTTCCTATGGCTACACCTTC. Residues: CASSLLASYGYTF. V usage is TRBV7-2 and J usage is TRBJ1-2; D remains ambiguous. CDR1 is SGHTA, CDR2 FQGNSA, per germline. The V end was cut by 6 bases, the J end by 4 bases, with 12 bases between. The CDR3 consists of 13 residues.

The J gene is TRBJ1-3, the V gene TRBV30, with D hard to call. V was trimmed by 4 bases and J by 2 bases, leaving 6 bases between them. The germline V gene encodes CDR1 GTSNPN and CDR2 SVGIG (reference sequence). This CDR3 comprises 12 residues. The CDR3 spells CAWIPTGNTIYF. CDR3 nucleotide sequence: TGTGCCTGGATCCCCACTGGAAACACCATATATTTT.

In regard to this clone: A much larger clone is a single base away; this may be a read error. This sample also contains other DNA sequences that code for the same CDR3. The rearrangement uses TRBV29-1 and TRBJ2-1, with 7 bases matching TRBD2. CDR1 and CDR2 from the germline V gene are SQVTM and ANQGSEA. With V trimmed by 2 bases and J by 6 bases, 10 bases remained unmatched. The CDR3 consists of 15 residues. The CDR3 protein is CSVETPSGRINEQFF. The CDR3 DNA follows: TGCAGCGTTGAAACGCCTAGCGGAAGGATCAATGAGCAGTTCTTC.

The rearrangement uses TRBV19 and TRBJ1-2; D gene ambiguous. This CDR3 is built from 14 residues. Trimming took 4 bases from V and 2 from J, leaving 11 bases between them. The germline CDR1 and CDR2 sequences are LNHDA and SQIVND (reference sequence). CDR3 sequence: CASSTLDTNYGYTF. The CDR3 DNA is TGTGCCAGTAGTACCTTAGATACGAACTATGGCTACACCTTC. The full variable domain, its missing parts supplied by reference TRBV19 and TRBJ1-2, is DGGITQSPKYLFRKEGQNVTLSCEQNLNHDAMYWYRQDPGQGLRLIYYSQIVNDFQKGDIAEGYSVSREKKESFPLTVTSAQKNPTAFYLCASSTLDTNYGYTFGSGTRLTVV.

The V and J genes are TRBV5-1 and TRBJ2-3; 9 nucleotides agree with TRBD2. Germline V lookup: CDR1 SGHRS, CDR2 YFSETQ. The CDR3 is 16 residues long. Trimming cost V 10 bases and J 0 bases; bases outside gene matches: 12. For the CDR3, the DNA is TGCGCCTCACGGAGCGGGGGGACAGAGAGCACAGATACGCAGTATTTT. Translating gives CASRSGGTESTDTQYF.

The CDR3: CASSRGITGDSPLHF. CDR3 bases: TGTGCCAGCAGCCGAGGGATTACCGGGGATTCACCCCTCCACTTT. The chain is built from TRBV7-8 and TRBJ1-6, with no clear D. This CDR3 contains 15 residues. Trimming took off 5 bases at V and 8 bases at J, with 16 bases between the two ends. Germline V gene data show CDR1 as SGHVS and CDR2 as FQNEAQ. Based on the CDR3 plus reference TRBV7-8 and TRBJ1-6, the full variable domain is GAGVSQSPRYKVAKRGQDVALRCDPISGHVSLFWYQQALGQGPEFLTYFQNEAQLDKSGLPSDRFFAERPEGSVSTLKIQRTQQEDSAVYLCASSRGITGDSPLHFGNGTRLTVT.

This CDR3 is CASSPPGTGGNEQFF. The CDR3, as DNA: TGTGCCAGCAGCCCACCCGGGACAGGGGGCAATGAGCAGTTCTTC. The chain carries TRBV7-9 and TRBJ2-1; 11 bases map to TRBD1. The J segment lost 6 bases and the V segment lost 5 bases, leaving 6 bases of the junction unmatched. There are 15 residues in the CDR3. Germline CDR1 reads SEHNR; CDR2 reads FQNEAQ (reference sequence).

This chain connects TRBV6-6 to TRBJ2-7; 10 bases match TRBD2. This CDR3 has 15 amino acids. V shed 6 bases, J shed 0 bases, and the junction held 5 bases outside the gene matches. The germline gives CDR1 MNHNY, CDR2 SVGAGI (reference sequence). The CDR3 reads CASSRTSGLSYEQYF. The CDR3 nucleotides read TGTGCCAGCAGCCGGACTAGCGGTCTCTCCTACGAGCAGTACTTC.

V and J are TRBV27 and TRBJ2-1; D is possibly TRBD1 (6 bases). This CDR3 is built from 14 residues. From germline, CDR1 is MNHEY and CDR2 SMNVEV (reference sequence). The germline V and J ends were trimmed by 3 bases and 3 bases, with 9 bases remaining between them. The CDR3 DNA reads as TGTGCCAGCAGTTTGGGGGCTTTCTACAATGAGCAGTTCTTC. Translated: CASSLGAFYNEQFF.

This clone has more than one count but fewer than ten. The chain has TRBV7-2 and TRBJ1-1; D gene unclear. The germline V gene encodes CDR1 SGHTA and CDR2 FQGNSA. CDR3 length: 12 residues. Trimming shortened V by 7 bases and J by 4 bases, and 10 bases separated the two germline ends. The CDR3 region is CASTRTSTEAFF. The CDR3 nucleotides read TGTGCCAGCACCAGAACAAGCACTGAAGCTTTCTTT.

CDR3 protein: CASSPSYEQYF. As DNA, the CDR3 is TGCGCCAGCAGCCCTTCCTACGAGCAGTACTTC. The V call is TRBV4-1, the J call TRBJ2-7; D not certain. This CDR3 has 11 amino acids. Germline V gives CDR1 MGHRA, CDR2 YSYEKL. The ends were cut back, 4 bases at V and 1 base at J, with 2 bases in the middle.

The chain links TRBV19 to TRBJ1-6; 7 bases are shared with TRBD1. CDR3 size: 14 residues. The junction had 5 bases not matched to a gene; V was cut back by 5 bases and J by 7 bases. Germline V gene data show CDR1 as LNHDA and CDR2 as SQIVND (reference sequence). The CDR3 here is CASSDRVGNSPLHF. As DNA, the CDR3 is TGTGCCAGTAGTGACAGGGTTGGAAATTCACCCCTCCACTTT.

This clone was seen a few times. This chain links TRBV30 with TRBJ2-1, with TRBD2 matching over 11 bases. This CDR3 has 15 residues. Germline loops: CDR1 GTSNPN, CDR2 SVGIG (reference sequence). The V and J ends lost 4 bases and 7 bases, in that order; junction bases with no gene match: 9. The CDR3 spells CAWTGTSGLWNEQFF. CDR3 nucleotides: TGTGCCTGGACCGGGACTAGCGGCCTTTGGAATGAGCAGTTCTTC.

The V gene is TRBV28, the J gene TRBJ2-1; 9 positions match TRBD2. Per the germline V gene, CDR1 is MDHEN and CDR2 is SYDVKM. The V and J ends lost 3 bases and 3 bases, in that order; junction bases with no gene match: 3. The CDR3 is made up of 15 amino acids. The CDR3: CASSFRLAVYNEQFF. The CDR3, as DNA: TGTGCCAGCAGTTTCCGACTAGCGGTCTACAATGAGCAGTTCTTC.

This clone was found once. In DNA, the CDR3 is TGTGCCAGCTCAGGAGCGGGGGGCATCACAGATACGCAGTATTTT. Translated: CASSGAGGITDTQYF. The genes are TRBV18 and TRBJ2-3; 9 bases agree with TRBD2. Germline lookup yields CDR1 KGHSH and CDR2 LQKENI. The CDR3 runs to 15 residues. V lost 5 bases, J lost 2 bases, and 5 bases stayed unmatched.